This TCR beta chain was retrieved from a study of OX40 agonist ivuxolimab in advanced cancers. Study summary: Patients got intravenous ivuxolimab at 0.01 to 10 mg/kg every 2 weeks. Earlier anti-PD-1, anti-PD-L1 or anti-CTLA-4 therapy was permitted; over 35% had received some.

The CDR3 consists of 15 residues. CDR1 is MDHEN, CDR2 SYDVKM, per germline. V gave up 6 bases and J gave up 2 bases, with 16 bases separating them. Produced via immunoSEQ multiplex PCR; TCRdb's table is partial and in-frame only. The sample records 74,000 or so clones, 89% being singletons. Study-wide points: The work left the antigen specificity of expanded peripheral T cells undetermined. Doses of 0.1 to 3.0 mg/kg were accompanied by clonal expansion of CD4+ and CD8+ blood T cells by week 6.

With respect to this clone: Its target is not known.

The TCR was taken from an adult with an advanced solid tumor such as melanoma, head and neck, liver or kidney cancer. This chain links TRBV28 with TRBJ2-5, with D possibly being TRBD2 (5 bases). Sequences were derived from CD4+ or CD8+ T cells sorted from blood, sampled in a trial of the OX40 agonist ivuxolimab. Written as DNA, the CDR3 is TGTGCCAGCAGCCCCCCGCCGACGGGACAAGAGACCCAGTACTTC. Translation gives CASSPPPTGQETQYF.